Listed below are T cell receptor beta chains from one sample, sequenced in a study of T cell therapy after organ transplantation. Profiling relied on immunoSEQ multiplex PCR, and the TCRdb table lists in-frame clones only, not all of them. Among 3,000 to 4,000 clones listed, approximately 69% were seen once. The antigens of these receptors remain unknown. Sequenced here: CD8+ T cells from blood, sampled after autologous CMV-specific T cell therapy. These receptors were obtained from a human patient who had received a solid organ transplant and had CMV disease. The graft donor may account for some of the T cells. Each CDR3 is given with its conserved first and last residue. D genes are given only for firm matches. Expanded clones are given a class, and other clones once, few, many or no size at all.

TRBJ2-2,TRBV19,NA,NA,CASSFPPGELFF,TGTGCCAGTAGTTTCCCCCCCGGGGAGCTGTTTTTT
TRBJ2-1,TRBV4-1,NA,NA,CASSQVGHEQFF,TGCGCCAGCAGCCAAGTTGGTCATGAGCAGTTCTTC
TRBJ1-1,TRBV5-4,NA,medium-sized,CASTLGPRGNTEAFF,TGTGCCAGCACCTTGGGGCCCAGGGGTAACACTGAAGCTTTCTTT
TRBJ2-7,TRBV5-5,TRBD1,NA,CASSSGQGVWEQYF,TGTGCCAGCAGCTCGGGACAGGGGGTTTGGGAGCAGTACTTC
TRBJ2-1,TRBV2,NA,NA,CASSPPPPDEQFF,TGTGCCAGCAGTCCACCTCCGCCGGATGAGCAGTTCTTC
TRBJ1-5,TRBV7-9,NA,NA,CASSFGGLQPQHF,TGTGCCAGCAGCTTCGGAGGATTACAGCCCCAGCATTTT
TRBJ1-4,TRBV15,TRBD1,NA,CATSSIPGQGGEKLFF,TGTGCCACCAGCAGCATCCCGGGACAGGGGGGTGAAAAACTGTTTTTT
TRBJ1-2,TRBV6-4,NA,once,CASSADRPSLANYGYTF,TGTGCCAGCAGTGCCGACAGGCCATCTCTAGCTAACTATGGCTACACCTTC
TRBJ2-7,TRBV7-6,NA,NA,CASSSLRGTYEQYF,TGTGCCAGCAGCTCACTCCGGGGGACCTACGAGCAGTACTTC
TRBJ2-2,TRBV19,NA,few,CASSRGPTGELFF,TGTGCCAGTAGTAGGGGACCCACCGGGGAGCTGTTTTTT
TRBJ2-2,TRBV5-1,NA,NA,CASSWLGSWGTGELFF,TGCGCCAGCAGCTGGTTGGGGTCCTGGGGCACCGGGGAGCTGTTTTTT
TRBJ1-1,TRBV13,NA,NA,CASSLWNTEAFF,TGTGCCAGCAGCTTATGGAACACTGAAGCTTTCTTT
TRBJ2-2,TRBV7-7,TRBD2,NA,CATKGLAGPNTGELFF,TGTGCCACCAAGGGACTAGCGGGACCGAACACCGGGGAGCTGTTTTTT
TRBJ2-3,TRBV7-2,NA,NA,CASSPGPGDLDTQYF,TGTGCCAGCAGCCCCGGACCGGGAGATCTAGATACGCAGTATTTT
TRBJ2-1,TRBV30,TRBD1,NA,CAWSAGTGVDEQFF,TGTGCCTGGAGCGCCGGGACAGGGGTGGATGAGCAGTTCTTC
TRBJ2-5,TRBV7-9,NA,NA,CASSPGGRIQETQYF,TGTGCCAGCAGCCCGGGTGGACGGATCCAAGAGACCCAGTACTTC
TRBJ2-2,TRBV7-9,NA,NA,CASSLEIQRTGELFF,TGTGCCAGCAGCTTAGAGATACAGCGCACCGGGGAGCTGTTTTTT
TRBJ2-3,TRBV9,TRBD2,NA,CASSVGTAGVDTQYF,TGTGCCAGCAGCGTAGGGACGGCGGGAGTGGATACGCAGTATTTT
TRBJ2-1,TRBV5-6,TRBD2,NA,CASSLAASGYNEQFF,TGTGCCAGCAGCTTGGCGGCTAGCGGATACAATGAGCAGTTCTTC
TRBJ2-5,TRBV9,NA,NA,CASTPGGGKTQYF,TGTGCCAGCACCCCTGGGGGTGGCAAGACCCAGTACTTC
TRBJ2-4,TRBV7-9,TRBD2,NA,CASSITSGRLNIQYF,TGTGCCAGCAGCATCACTAGCGGGAGATTGAACATTCAGTACTTC
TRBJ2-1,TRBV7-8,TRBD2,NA,CASSPVLGTSGTNEQFF,TGTGCCAGCAGCCCCGTACTCGGGACTAGCGGGACCAATGAGCAGTTCTTC
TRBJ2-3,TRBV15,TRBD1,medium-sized,CATSGGAGPDTQYF,TGTGCCACTTCAGGGGGCGCAGGGCCAGATACGCAGTATTTT
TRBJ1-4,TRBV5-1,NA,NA,CASSLAARGDEKLFF,TGCGCCAGCAGCTTGGCCGCCAGGGGTGATGAAAAACTGTTTTTT
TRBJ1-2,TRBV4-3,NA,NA,CASSQAAQGHPKYGYTF,TGCGCCAGCAGCCAAGCAGCCCAGGGACACCCTAAGTATGGCTACACCTTC
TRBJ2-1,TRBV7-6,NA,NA,CASSLETIRGSGLNEQFF,TGTGCCAGCAGCTTAGAGACGATCCGAGGGAGTGGTCTCAATGAGCAGTTCTTC
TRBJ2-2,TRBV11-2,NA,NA,CASSLDLQGSNTGELFF,TGTGCCAGCAGCTTAGATTTACAGGGATCCAACACCGGGGAGCTGTTTTTT
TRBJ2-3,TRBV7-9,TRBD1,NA,CASSLFPGQGADTQYF,TGTGCCAGCAGCTTATTTCCGGGACAGGGGGCAGATACGCAGTATTTT
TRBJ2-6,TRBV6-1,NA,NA,CASSEVGAHLSGANVLTF,TGTGCCAGCAGTGAAGTGGGGGCGCATCTCTCTGGGGCCAACGTCCTGACTTTC
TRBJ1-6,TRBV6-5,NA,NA,CASRINLVANSPLHF,TGTGCCAGCAGAATTAATCTGGTAGCCAATTCACCCCTCCACTTT
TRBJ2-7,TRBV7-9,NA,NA,CASSLGAGSRSSLYEQYF,TGTGCCAGCAGCTTAGGAGCGGGCAGCCGAAGTTCTCTCTACGAGCAGTACTTC
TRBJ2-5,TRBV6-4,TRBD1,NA,CASSPGGEGETQYF,TGTGCCAGCAGCCCAGGGGGAGAGGGGGAGACCCAGTACTTC
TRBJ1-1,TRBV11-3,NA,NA,CASSLWSNTEAFF,TGTGCCAGCAGCTTATGGAGTAACACTGAAGCTTTCTTT
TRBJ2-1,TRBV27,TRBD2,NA,CASSLGTSGYNEQFF,TGTGCCAGCAGTTTAGGGACTAGCGGATACAATGAGCAGTTCTTC
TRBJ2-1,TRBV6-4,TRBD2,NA,CASSPGLAGDNEQFF,TGTGCCAGCAGTCCCGGACTAGCGGGAGACAATGAGCAGTTCTTC
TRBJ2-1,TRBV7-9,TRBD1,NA,CASRPGQGRNEQFF,TGTGCCAGCAGGCCGGGACAGGGTCGCAATGAGCAGTTCTTC
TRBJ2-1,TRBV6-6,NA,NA,CASSPPPPDEQFF,TGTGCCAGCAGTCCACCTCCGCCGGATGAGCAGTTCTTC
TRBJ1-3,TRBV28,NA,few,CASSFMGGGNTIYF,TGTGCCAGCAGTTTTATGGGAGGGGGAAACACCATATATTTT
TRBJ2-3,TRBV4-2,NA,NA,CASSPSPPSPDTQYF,TGTGCCAGCAGCCCCTCCCCCCCGAGCCCAGATACGCAGTATTTT
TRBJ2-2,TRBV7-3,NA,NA,CASSFPGSGELFF,TGTGCCAGCAGCTTTCCCGGCTCCGGGGAGCTGTTTTTT
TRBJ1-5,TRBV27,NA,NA,CASSSAGNTNQPQHF,TGTGCCAGCAGTTCGGCAGGGAACACCAATCAGCCCCAGCATTTT
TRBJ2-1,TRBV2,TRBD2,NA,CASSDHPAGGPGEQFF,TGTGCCAGCAGTGACCATCCTGCGGGAGGGCCGGGTGAGCAGTTCTTC
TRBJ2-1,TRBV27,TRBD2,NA,CASSLGGGSGYNEQFF,TGTGCCAGCAGTTTAGGTGGCGGGAGTGGGTACAATGAGCAGTTCTTC
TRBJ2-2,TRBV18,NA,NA,CASTNPTPPNTGELFF,TGTGCCAGCACAAACCCAACCCCCCCGAACACCGGGGAGCTGTTTTTT
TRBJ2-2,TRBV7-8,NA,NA,CASSLGGVELNTGELFF,TGTGCCAGCAGCCTAGGGGGGGTTGAGTTGAACACCGGGGAGCTGTTTTTT
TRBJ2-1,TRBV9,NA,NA,CASSPRQALAPNNEQFF,TGTGCCAGCAGCCCGAGACAGGCGCTAGCTCCAAACAATGAGCAGTTCTTC
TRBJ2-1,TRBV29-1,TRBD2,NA,CSVEEGRAYEQFF,TGCAGCGTTGAGGAGGGGAGGGCATATGAGCAGTTCTTC
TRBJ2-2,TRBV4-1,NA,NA,CASSQSRYPNTGELFF,TGCGCCAGCAGCCAATCCCGGTATCCGAACACCGGGGAGCTGTTTTTT
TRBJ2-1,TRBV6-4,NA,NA,CASSDDSSYNEQFF,TGTGCCAGCAGTGACGACAGTTCTTACAATGAGCAGTTCTTC
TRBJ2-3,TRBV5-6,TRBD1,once,CASSIFTGEDTQYF,TGTGCCAGCAGCATATTTACAGGGGAGGATACGCAGTATTTT